These 21 T cell receptor beta chains originate from one sample sequenced in a study of cytomegalovirus exposure and HLA in healthy donors. Primers for the PCR totalled 60 Vbeta and 13 Jbeta. Profiled with immunoSEQ multiplex PCR; TCRdb holds only in-frame clones, not every one. Found here are tens of thousands of clones, 65% to 85% of them singletons; the top ten hold 1.6%. Sequenced input: PBMCs. The receptor set was obtained from a man younger than 40 in good health and CMV-seronegative.

The V call is TRBV7-2, the J call TRBJ1-2; 7 bases align to TRBD1. This CDR3 region has 19 residues. The junction had 22 bases not matched to a gene; V was cut back by 5 bases and J by 4 bases. Germline V gives CDR1 SGHTA, CDR2 FQGNSA. As DNA, the CDR3 is TGTGCCAGCAGCATTAGTAGGGCTTCGAAGGGGGCGAGGGTCTATGGCTACACCTTC. Its protein product is CASSISRASKGARVYGYTF.

For this clone: The junction shows a germline mismatch at one end, possibly a read error. The CDR3 reads CANSEVGVNIQYF. CDR3 DNA sequence: TGTGCCAACAGTGAGGTCGGGGTTAACATTCAGTACTTC. V usage is TRBV6-1 and J usage is TRBJ2-4, with D perhaps matching TRBD2 (5 bases). The CDR3 loop spans 13 amino acids. The germline CDR1 and CDR2 sequences are MNHNS and SASEGT.

As regards this clone: At one end the junction does not follow the germline gene, possibly because of a read error. V gene TRBV6-5 combines with J gene TRBJ1-2; 7 positions agree with TRBD1. This CDR3 has 13 residues. Germline loops: CDR1 MNHEY, CDR2 SVGAGI. The CDR3 loop is CVSSQRQGHGYTF. In DNA form, the CDR3 reads TGTGTCAGCAGTCAGAGACAGGGTCATGGCTACACCTTC.

V is TRBV28 and J is TRBJ1-5; 9 bases map to TRBD1. V was pared by 4 bases and J by 0 bases, with 4 bases of the junction left unmatched. Per the germline V gene, CDR1 is MDHEN and CDR2 is SYDVKM. This CDR3 has 16 residues. The DNA for the CDR3 is TGTGCCAGCAGTTCACAGGGGGCTCCTAGCAATCAGCCCCAGCATTTT. Amino acid sequence: CASSSQGAPSNQPQHF.

The chain combines TRBV30 with TRBJ2-1; D call uncertain. The CDR3 covers 15 residues. In germline, CDR1 is GTSNPN, CDR2 SVGIG (reference sequence). Trimming removed 0 bases from V and 4 bases from J, with 13 bases in between. CDR3 DNA sequence: TGTGCCTGGAGTGTACGCGGCTCCACATACAATGAGCAGTTCTTC. Its protein product is CAWSVRGSTYNEQFF. The full variable domain, rest sourced from reference TRBV30 and TRBJ2-1, is SQTIHQWPATLVQPVGSPLSLECTVEGTSNPNLYWYRQAAGRGLQLLFYSVGIGQISSEVPQNLSASRPQDRQFILSSKKLLLSDSGFYLCAWSVRGSTYNEQFFGPGTRLTVL.

This clone was counted between two and nine times. J is TRBJ2-5 and V is TRBV5-6, with D possibly matching TRBD1 (5 bases). The germline CDR1 and CDR2 sequences are SGHDT and YYEEEE. V was trimmed by 0 bases and J by 1 base, leaving 10 bases between them. The CDR3 is 15 amino acids. The CDR3 bases are TGTGCCAGCAGCTTGGCCCAGGGCCTCCAAGAGACCCAGTACTTC. It translates to CASSLAQGLQETQYF.

This clone was detected once. The V and J genes are TRBV28 and TRBJ2-7, with 10 nucleotides matching TRBD1. This CDR3 contains 15 residues. Germline V gene sequence: CDR1 MDHEN, CDR2 SYDVKM. V shed 6 bases and J 5 bases; nucleotides not matched to a gene: 10. For the CDR3, the DNA is TGTGCCAGCAGAGACCCGACAGGGGGCAACAACGAGCAGTACTTC. It translates to CASRDPTGGNNEQYF. Using reference TRBV28 and TRBJ2-7 for the parts outside the CDR3, the full variable domain is DVKVTQSSRYLVKRTGEKVFLECVQDMDHENMFWYRQDPGLGLRLIYFSYDVKMKEKGDIPEGYSVSREKKERFSLILESASTNQTSMYLCASRDPTGGNNEQYFGPGTRLTVT.

The chain employs TRBV7-9 and TRBJ2-2; a possible D gene is TRBD1 (5 bases). V lost 1 base to trimming and J lost 3 bases, with 9 bases between them. The germline V gene encodes CDR1 SEHNR and CDR2 FQNEAQ (reference sequence). The CDR3 loop spans 15 amino acids. The CDR3 bases are TGTGCCAGCAGCTTAGGCAGGGTGGACACCGGGGAGCTGTTTTTT. This translates into CASSLGRVDTGELFF.

The chain has TRBV7-9 and TRBJ2-3; a possible D gene is TRBD1 (7 bases). The CDR3 sequence is 16 residues long. The ends were cut back, 5 bases at V and 4 bases at J, with 19 bases in the middle. The germline V gene encodes CDR1 SEHNR and CDR2 FQNEAQ (reference sequence). The CDR3 here is CASSTWGRGVADTQYF. In nucleotides, the CDR3 is TGTGCCAGCAGCACCTGGGGCAGGGGGGTGGCAGATACGCAGTATTTT.

The gene calls are TRBV7-9 and TRBJ2-2; maybe TRBD1 (6 bases). The CDR3 is made up of 14 amino acids. Trimming pared 2 bases from V and 6 bases from J, leaving 10 bases between. CDR1 and CDR2 from the germline V gene are SEHNR and FQNEAQ (reference sequence). This CDR3 is CASSLTGIPGELFF. CDR3 coding DNA: TGTGCCAGCAGCTTAACAGGGATTCCCGGGGAGCTGTTTTTT.

The chain links TRBV4-2 to TRBJ2-2; 11 nucleotides match TRBD2. Germline values: CDR1 LGHNA, CDR2 YNFKEQ. With 5 bases clipped from V and 3 bases from J, the junction kept 8 bases outside the gene matches. The CDR3 runs to 17 residues. CDR3 sequence: CASSERLAGSDTGELFF. In DNA, the CDR3 is TGTGCCAGCAGCGAGAGACTAGCGGGATCTGACACCGGGGAGCTGTTTTTT.

The table lists this clone with a count of one. The chain couples TRBV5-4 to TRBJ1-1; 7 nucleotides line up with TRBD1. The CDR3 has 14 amino acids. The J segment lost 1 base and the V segment lost 2 bases, leaving 2 bases of the junction unmatched. In germline, CDR1 is SGHNT, CDR2 YYREEE (reference sequence). DNA of the CDR3: TGTGCCAGCAGCTTCGGACAGGCGAACACTGAAGCTTTCTTT. It translates to CASSFGQANTEAFF.

The sample holds one count of this clone. The V and J genes are TRBV28 and TRBJ2-7, with D possibly TRBD1 on 6 matching bases. The germline V gene encodes CDR1 MDHEN and CDR2 SYDVKM. Trimming took off 8 bases at V and 5 bases at J, with 13 bases between the two ends. The CDR3 runs 12 residues. The CDR3 DNA reads as TGTGCCAGCCGCCAGGGGAGAAACGAGCAGTACTTC. This translates into CASRQGRNEQYF.

This chain links TRBV4-2 with TRBJ2-7, with 8 bases matching TRBD2. V was pared by 0 bases and J by 1 base, with 8 bases of the junction left unmatched. The CDR3 is made up of 17 amino acids. Germline CDR1 is LGHNA and CDR2 is YNFKEQ. CDR3 DNA sequence: TGTGCCAGCAGCCAAGATCCCACTAGCGGAGCATCCTACGAGCAGTACTTC. Translated, it gives CASSQDPTSGASYEQYF.

V and J are TRBV5-5 and TRBJ2-1, with 12 bases identical to TRBD2. J gave up 4 bases and V 3 bases, and 2 bases lay outside the gene matches. Per the germline V gene, CDR1 is SGHKS and CDR2 is YYEKEE (reference sequence). The CDR3 covers 15 residues. CDR3 residues: CASSSTSGSYNEQFF. In nucleotides, the CDR3 is TGTGCCAGCAGCTCGACTAGCGGGAGTTACAATGAGCAGTTCTTC. Supplemented by reference TRBV5-5 and TRBJ2-1, the full variable domain reads DAGVTQSPTHLIKTRGQQVTLRCSPISGHKSVSWYQQVLGQGPQFIFQYYEKEERGRGNFPDRFSARQFPNYSSELNVNALLLGDSALYLCASSSTSGSYNEQFFGPGTRLTVL.

This chain uses TRBV2 with TRBJ1-1; TRBD1 agrees at 9 bases. Unmatched junction bases numbered 5, after V lost 6 bases and J lost 3 bases. CDR1 and CDR2 from the germline V gene are SNHLY and FYNNEI. The CDR3 extends over 14 amino acids. The CDR3 nucleotides are TGTGCCAGCAGACTGGGACAGGGAGACACTGAAGCTTTCTTT. It yields the protein CASRLGQGDTEAFF.

V is TRBV28 and J is TRBJ2-2; maybe TRBD2 (6 bases). Germline V CDR1 and CDR2: MDHEN, SYDVKM. Trimming removed 8 bases from V and 7 bases from J, with 8 bases in between. The CDR3 length is 11 residues. The CDR3 DNA sequence: TGTGCCAGCGGGGAGGTCGGGGAGCTGTTTTTT. It specifies CASGEVGELFF.

This clone was counted between two and nine times. The chain is built from TRBV6-5 and TRBJ2-7; 7 bases line up with TRBD2. After removal of 3 bases from V and 1 base from J, the junction contained 6 bases not matched to a gene. From germline, CDR1 is MNHEY and CDR2 SVGAGI. The CDR3 sequence is 15 residues long. CDR3 sequence (DNA): TGTGCCAGCAGTTATGCGGGAGAGGGGTCCTACGAGCAGTACTTC. This sequence encodes CASSYAGEGSYEQYF.

The CDR3 DNA follows: TGTGCCAGCCGGGGTGGCGAGCAGTACTTC. As protein: CASRGGEQYF. V usage is TRBV5-8 and J usage is TRBJ2-7; D may be TRBD2 (5 bases). The CDR3 totals 10 residues. Looked up from germline, CDR1 is SGHTS and CDR2 is YDEGEE. Trimming removed 7 bases from V and 6 bases from J, with 8 bases in between.

This clone was seen a few times. The V call is TRBV4-2, the J call TRBJ2-1; TRBD2 agrees at 7 bases. Germline assignment: CDR1 LGHNA and CDR2 YNFKEQ. This CDR3 is built from 14 residues. Trimming cost V 1 base and J 3 bases; bases outside gene matches: 0. The CDR3 spells CASSQAGGYNEQFF. CDR3 nucleotides: TGTGCCAGCAGCCAAGCGGGGGGCTACAATGAGCAGTTCTTC.

The rearrangement joins TRBV7-4 to TRBJ1-1, with 9 bases lining up with TRBD1. With V trimmed by 7 bases and J by 5 bases, 17 bases remained unmatched. This CDR3 is 17 amino acids long. Germline V CDR1 and CDR2: SGHVT, SQSDAQ. The CDR3 reads CASNFSPNGDRETEAFF. The CDR3 nucleotides read TGTGCCAGCAACTTTTCTCCTAACGGGGACAGGGAGACTGAAGCTTTCTTT.